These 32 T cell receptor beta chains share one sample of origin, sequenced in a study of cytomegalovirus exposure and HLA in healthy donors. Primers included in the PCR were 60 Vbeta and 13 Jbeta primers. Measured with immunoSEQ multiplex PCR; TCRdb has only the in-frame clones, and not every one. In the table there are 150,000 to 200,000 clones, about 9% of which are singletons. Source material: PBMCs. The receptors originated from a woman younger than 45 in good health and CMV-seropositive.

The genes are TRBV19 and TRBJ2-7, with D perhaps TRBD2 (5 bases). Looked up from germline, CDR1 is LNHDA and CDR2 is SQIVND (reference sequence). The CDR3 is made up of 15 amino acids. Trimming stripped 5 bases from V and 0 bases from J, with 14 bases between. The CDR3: CASSEWAGISYEQYF. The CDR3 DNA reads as TGTGCCAGTAGTGAGTGGGCCGGGATCTCCTACGAGCAGTACTTC. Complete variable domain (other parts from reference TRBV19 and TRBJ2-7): DGGITQSPKYLFRKEGQNVTLSCEQNLNHDAMYWYRQDPGQGLRLIYYSQIVNDFQKGDIAEGYSVSREKKESFPLTVTSAQKNPTAFYLCASSEWAGISYEQYFGPGTRLTVT.

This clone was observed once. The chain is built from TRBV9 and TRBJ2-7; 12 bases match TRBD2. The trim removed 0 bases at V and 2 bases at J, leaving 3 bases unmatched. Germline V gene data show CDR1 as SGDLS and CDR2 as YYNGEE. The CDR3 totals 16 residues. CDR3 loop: CASSVVGTSGPYEQYF. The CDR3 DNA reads TGTGCCAGCAGCGTAGTGGGGACTAGCGGGCCCTACGAGCAGTACTTC.

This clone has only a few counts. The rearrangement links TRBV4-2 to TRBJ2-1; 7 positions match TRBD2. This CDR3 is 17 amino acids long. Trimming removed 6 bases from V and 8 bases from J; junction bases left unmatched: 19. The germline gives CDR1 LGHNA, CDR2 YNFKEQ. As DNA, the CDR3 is TGTGCCAGCAGGGAAGGAAGAATCCTAGCGGAGTACGATGAGCAGTTCTTC. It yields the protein CASREGRILAEYDEQFF.

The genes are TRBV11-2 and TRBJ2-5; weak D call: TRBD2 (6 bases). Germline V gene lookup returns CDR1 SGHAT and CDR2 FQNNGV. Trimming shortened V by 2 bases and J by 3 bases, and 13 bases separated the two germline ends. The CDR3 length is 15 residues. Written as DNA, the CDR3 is TGTGCCAGCAGCTTATGGCCGGGAGTTGAAGAGACCCAGTACTTC. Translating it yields CASSLWPGVEETQYF.

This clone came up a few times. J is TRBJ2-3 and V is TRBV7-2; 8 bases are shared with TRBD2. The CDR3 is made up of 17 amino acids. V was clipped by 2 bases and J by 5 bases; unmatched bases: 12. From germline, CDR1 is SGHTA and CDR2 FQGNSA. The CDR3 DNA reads TGTGCCAGCAGCTTAATGGGAGCGGGAGTTTTAGGAGATACGCAGTATTTT. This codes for CASSLMGAGVLGDTQYF.

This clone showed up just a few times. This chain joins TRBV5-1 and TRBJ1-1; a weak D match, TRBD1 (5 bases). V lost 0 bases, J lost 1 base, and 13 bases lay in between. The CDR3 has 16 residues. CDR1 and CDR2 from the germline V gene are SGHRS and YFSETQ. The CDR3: CASSLEGAGRNTEAFF. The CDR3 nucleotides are TGCGCCAGCAGCTTGGAAGGTGCAGGGCGGAACACTGAAGCTTTCTTT.

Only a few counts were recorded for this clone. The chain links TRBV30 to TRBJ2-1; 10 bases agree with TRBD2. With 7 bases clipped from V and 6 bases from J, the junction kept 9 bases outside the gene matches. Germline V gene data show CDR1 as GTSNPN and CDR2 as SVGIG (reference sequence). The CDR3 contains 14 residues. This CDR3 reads CAFRRLAGANEQFF. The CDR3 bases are TGTGCCTTCCGTAGGCTAGCGGGGGCCAATGAGCAGTTCTTC.

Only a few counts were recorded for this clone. This CDR3 reads CASSSLAGGGELFF. The CDR3 DNA reads as TGCGCCAGCAGCTCACTAGCGGGCGGCGGGGAGCTGTTTTTT. This chain links TRBV5-1 with TRBJ2-2; 9 bases are shared with TRBD2. The CDR3 consists of 14 residues. Unmatched junction bases numbered 4, after V lost 3 bases and J lost 7 bases. CDR1 and CDR2 (germline): SGHRS, YFSETQ.

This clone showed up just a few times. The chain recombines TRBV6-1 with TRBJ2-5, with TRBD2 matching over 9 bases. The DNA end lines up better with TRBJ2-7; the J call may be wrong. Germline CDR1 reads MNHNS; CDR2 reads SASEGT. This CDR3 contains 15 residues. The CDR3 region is CASSALAGVWYEQYF. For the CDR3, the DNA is TGTGCCAGCAGCGCCTTAGCGGGAGTTTGGTACGAGCAGTACTTC.

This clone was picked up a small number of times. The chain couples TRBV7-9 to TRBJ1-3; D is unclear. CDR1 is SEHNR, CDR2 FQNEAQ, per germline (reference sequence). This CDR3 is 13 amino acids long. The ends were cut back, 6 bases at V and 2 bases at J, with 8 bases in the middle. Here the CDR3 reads CASRETTGNTIYF. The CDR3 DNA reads TGTGCCAGCAGAGAGACAACTGGAAACACCATATATTTT. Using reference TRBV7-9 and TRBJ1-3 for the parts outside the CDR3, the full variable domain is DTGVSQNPRHKITKRGQNVTFRCDPISEHNRLYWYRQTLGQGPEFLTYFQNEAQLEKSRLLSDRFSAERPKGSFSTLEIQRTEQGDSAMYLCASRETTGNTIYFGEGSWLTVV.

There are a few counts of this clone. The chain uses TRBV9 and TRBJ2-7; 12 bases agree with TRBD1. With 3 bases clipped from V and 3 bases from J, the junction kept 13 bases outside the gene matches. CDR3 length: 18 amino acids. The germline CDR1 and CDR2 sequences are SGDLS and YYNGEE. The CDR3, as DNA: TGTGCCAGCAGCGAGAGGGGGACGGGACAGGGGGCCCACTACGAGCAGTACTTC. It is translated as CASSERGTGQGAHYEQYF.

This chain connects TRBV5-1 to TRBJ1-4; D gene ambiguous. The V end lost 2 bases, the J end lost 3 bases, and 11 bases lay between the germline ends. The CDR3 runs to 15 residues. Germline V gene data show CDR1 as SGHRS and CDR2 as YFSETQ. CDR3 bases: TGCGCCAGCAGCTTCTCTCCAAAGCCTAATGAAAAACTGTTTTTT. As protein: CASSFSPKPNEKLFF. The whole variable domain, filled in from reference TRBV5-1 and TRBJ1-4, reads KAGVTQTPRYLIKTRGQQVTLSCSPISGHRSVSWYQQTPGQGLQFLFEYFSETQRNKGNFPGRFSGRQFSNSRSEMNVSTLELGDSALYLCASSFSPKPNEKLFFGSGTQLSVL.

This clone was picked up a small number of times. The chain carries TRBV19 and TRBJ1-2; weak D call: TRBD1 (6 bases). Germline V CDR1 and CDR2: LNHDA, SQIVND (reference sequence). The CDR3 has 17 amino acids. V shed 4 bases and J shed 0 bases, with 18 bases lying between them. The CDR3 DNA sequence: TGTGCCAGTAGTAAGGCAAGGGGGACCCCTTCTAACTATGGCTACACCTTC. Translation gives CASSKARGTPSNYGYTF.

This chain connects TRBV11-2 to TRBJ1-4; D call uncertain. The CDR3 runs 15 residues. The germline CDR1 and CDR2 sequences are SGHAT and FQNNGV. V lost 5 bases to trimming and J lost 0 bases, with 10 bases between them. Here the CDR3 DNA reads TGTGCCAGCAGCCCGAGTCCGTCAACTAATGAAAAACTGTTTTTT. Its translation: CASSPSPSTNEKLFF.

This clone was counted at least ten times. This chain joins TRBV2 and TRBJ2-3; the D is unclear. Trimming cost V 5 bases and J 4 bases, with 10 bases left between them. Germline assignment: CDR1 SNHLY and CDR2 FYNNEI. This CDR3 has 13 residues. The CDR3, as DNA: TGTGCCAGCAGTAAAATTGGGCCAGATACGCAGTATTTT. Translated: CASSKIGPDTQYF.

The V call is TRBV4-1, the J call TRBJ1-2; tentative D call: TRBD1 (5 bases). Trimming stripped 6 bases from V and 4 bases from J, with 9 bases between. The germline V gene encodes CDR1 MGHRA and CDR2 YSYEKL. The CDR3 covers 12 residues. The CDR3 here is CASSERGYGYTF. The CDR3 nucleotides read TGCGCCAGCAGTGAAAGGGGCTATGGCTACACCTTC.

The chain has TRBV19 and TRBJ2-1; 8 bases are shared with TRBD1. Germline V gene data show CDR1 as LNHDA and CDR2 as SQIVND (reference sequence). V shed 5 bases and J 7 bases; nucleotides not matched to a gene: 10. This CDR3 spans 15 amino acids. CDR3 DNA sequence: TGTGCCAGTAGTCCACAGGGGGGTGAGTTGAATGAGCAGTTCTTC. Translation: CASSPQGGELNEQFF.

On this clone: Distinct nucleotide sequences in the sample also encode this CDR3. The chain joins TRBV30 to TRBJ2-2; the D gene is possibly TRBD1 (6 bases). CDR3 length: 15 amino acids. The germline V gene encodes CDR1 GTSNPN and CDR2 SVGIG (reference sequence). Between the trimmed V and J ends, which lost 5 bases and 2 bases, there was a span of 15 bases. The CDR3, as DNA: TGTGCCTGGTTGACAGTACAGGGAAACACCGGGGAGCTGTTTTTT. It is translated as CAWLTVQGNTGELFF.

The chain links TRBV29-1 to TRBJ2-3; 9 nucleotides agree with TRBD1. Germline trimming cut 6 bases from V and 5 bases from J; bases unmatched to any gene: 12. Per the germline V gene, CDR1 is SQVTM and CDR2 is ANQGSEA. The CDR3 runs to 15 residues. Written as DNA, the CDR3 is TGCAGCGTCGCAAGGACAGGGGTTGGTTTAGATACGCAGTATTTT. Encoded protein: CSVARTGVGLDTQYF.

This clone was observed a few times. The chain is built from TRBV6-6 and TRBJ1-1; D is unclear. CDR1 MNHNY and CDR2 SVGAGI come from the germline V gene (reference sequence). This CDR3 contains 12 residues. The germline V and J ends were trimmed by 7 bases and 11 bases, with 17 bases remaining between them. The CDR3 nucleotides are TGTGCCAGCATCACGGGCGGGTCCTGGGCTTTCTTT. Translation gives CASITGGSWAFF.

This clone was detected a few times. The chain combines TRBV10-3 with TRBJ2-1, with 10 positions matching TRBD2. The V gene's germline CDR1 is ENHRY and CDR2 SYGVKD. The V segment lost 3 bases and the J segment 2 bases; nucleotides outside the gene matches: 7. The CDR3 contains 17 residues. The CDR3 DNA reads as TGTGCCATCAGTGACGCGAGCGGGAGGGCCACCTACAATGAGCAGTTCTTC. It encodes CAISDASGRATYNEQFF.

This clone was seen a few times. The CDR3 DNA sequence: TGTGCCAGCAGCCCGAGGACTAGAGAGTATTATGAGCAGTACTTC. Translating it yields CASSPRTREYYEQYF. The chain recombines TRBV6-6 with TRBJ2-7; 7 bases line up with TRBD2. V was clipped by 6 bases and J by 7 bases; unmatched bases: 15. This CDR3 has 15 amino acids. Germline-derived CDR1 and CDR2 are MNHNY and SVGAGI (reference sequence).

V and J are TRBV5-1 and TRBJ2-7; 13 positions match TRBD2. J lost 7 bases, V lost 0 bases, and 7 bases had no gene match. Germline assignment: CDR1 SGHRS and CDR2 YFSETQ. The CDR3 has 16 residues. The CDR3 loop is CASSLDGGLAGEEQYF. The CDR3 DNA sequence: TGCGCCAGCAGCTTGGACGGCGGACTAGCGGGAGAGGAGCAGTACTTC.

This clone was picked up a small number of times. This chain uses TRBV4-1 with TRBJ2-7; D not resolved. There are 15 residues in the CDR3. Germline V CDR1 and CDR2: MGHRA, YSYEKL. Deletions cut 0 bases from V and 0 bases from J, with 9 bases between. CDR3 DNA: TGCGCCAGCAGCCAAGATCGCGTGAGCTCCTACGAGCAGTACTTC. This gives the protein CASSQDRVSSYEQYF.

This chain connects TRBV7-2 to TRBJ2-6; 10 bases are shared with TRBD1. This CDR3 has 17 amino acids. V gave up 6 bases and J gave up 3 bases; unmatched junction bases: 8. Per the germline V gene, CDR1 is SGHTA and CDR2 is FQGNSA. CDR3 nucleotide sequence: TGTGCCAGCAGGGCGCGGGACAGGGGTTTTGGGGCCAACGTCCTGACTTTC. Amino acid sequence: CASRARDRGFGANVLTF.

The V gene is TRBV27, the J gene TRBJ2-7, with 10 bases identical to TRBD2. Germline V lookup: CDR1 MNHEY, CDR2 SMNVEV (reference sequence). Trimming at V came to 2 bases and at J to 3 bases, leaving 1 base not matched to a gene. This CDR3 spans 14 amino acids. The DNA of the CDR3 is TGTGCCAGCAGTTTACTAGCGGGAGACTACGAGCAGTACTTC. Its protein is CASSLLAGDYEQYF.

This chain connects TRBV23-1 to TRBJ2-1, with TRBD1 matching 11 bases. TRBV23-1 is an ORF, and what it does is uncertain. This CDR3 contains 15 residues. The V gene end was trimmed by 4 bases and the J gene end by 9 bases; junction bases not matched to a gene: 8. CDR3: CASSRWDRGSGEQFF. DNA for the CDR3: TGCGCCAGCAGTCGGTGGGACAGGGGGAGTGGTGAGCAGTTCTTC.

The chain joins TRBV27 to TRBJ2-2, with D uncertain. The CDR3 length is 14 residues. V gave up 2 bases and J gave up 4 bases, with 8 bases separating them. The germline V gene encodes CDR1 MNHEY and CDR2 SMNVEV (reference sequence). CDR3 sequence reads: CASSLGSGTGELFF. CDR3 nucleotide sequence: TGTGCCAGCAGTTTAGGTTCCGGCACCGGGGAGCTGTTTTTT.

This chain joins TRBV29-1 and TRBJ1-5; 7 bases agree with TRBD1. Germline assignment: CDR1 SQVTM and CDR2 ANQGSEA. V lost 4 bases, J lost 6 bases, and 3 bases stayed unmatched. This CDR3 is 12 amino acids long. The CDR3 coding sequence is TGCAGCGTTGTACAGGGGAGTCAGCCCCAGCATTTT. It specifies CSVVQGSQPQHF. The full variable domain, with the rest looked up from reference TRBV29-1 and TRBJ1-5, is SAVISQKPSRDICQRGTSLTIQCQVDSQVTMMFWYRQQPGQSLTLIATANQGSEATYESGFVIDKFPISRPNLTFSTLTVSNMSPEDSSIYLCSVVQGSQPQHFGDGTRLSIL.

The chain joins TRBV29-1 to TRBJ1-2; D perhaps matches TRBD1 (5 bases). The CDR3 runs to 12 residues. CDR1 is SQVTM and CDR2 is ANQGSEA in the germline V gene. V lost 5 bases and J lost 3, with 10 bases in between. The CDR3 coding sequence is TGCAGCGTTATACAGGATGACTATGGCTACACCTTC. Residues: CSVIQDDYGYTF.

The CDR3 sequence: CASSGGGAGTEAFF. CDR3 bases: TGTGCCAGCAGCGGGGGGGGCGCGGGCACTGAAGCTTTCTTT. The J gene is TRBJ1-1, the V gene TRBV9; D might be TRBD1 (6 bases). Germline assignment: CDR1 SGDLS and CDR2 YYNGEE. The CDR3 is 14 amino acids. V was pared by 3 bases and J by 4 bases, with 13 bases between.

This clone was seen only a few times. The CDR3 loop is CASSDWDIGDGYTF. CDR3 DNA sequence: TGTGCCAGCAGCGACTGGGACATCGGGGATGGCTACACCTTC. The genes are TRBV9 and TRBJ1-2, with D perhaps TRBD1 (6 bases). Germline loops: CDR1 SGDLS, CDR2 YYNGEE. Deletions cut 3 bases from V and 6 bases from J, with 15 bases between. The CDR3 has 14 amino acids.